The 3 T cell receptor beta chains reported below all come from one sample, sequenced in a study of T cells in pancreatic ductal adenocarcinoma. No neoadjuvant therapy was given to the selected pancreatic ductal adenocarcinoma patients before their surgery. TCRdb keeps only in-frame clones here, not all; method: immunoSEQ multiplex PCR. The table has about 97,000 clones, about 95% seen once. The specimen sequenced was PBMCs. The receptors were gathered from a human donor with pancreatic ductal adenocarcinoma.

The gene calls are TRBV6-5 and TRBJ1-5; perhaps TRBD1 as D (5 bases). Germline-derived CDR1 and CDR2 are MNHEY and SVGAGI. Trimming removed 3 bases from V and 5 bases from J, with 14 bases in between. This CDR3 is 15 amino acids long. The CDR3 loop reads CASSYYAGIDQPQHF. The CDR3 bases are TGTGCCAGCAGTTATTATGCAGGGATCGATCAGCCCCAGCATTTT.

The CDR3 nucleotides read TGTGCCAGCTCACCATCATCCGGGGGTAATCAAGAGACCCAGTACTTC. It codes for CASSPSSGGNQETQYF. The chain joins TRBV18 to TRBJ2-5, with TRBD2 as a possible D gene (6 bases). Trimming cost V 2 bases and J 2 bases, with 15 bases left between them. This CDR3 is built from 16 residues. The germline V gene has CDR1 KGHSH and CDR2 LQKENI.

V gene TRBV6-6 combines with J gene TRBJ1-2, with 8 bases identical to TRBD1. The CDR3 is 12 residues long. Trimming took 6 bases from V and 6 from J; bases not matched to a gene: 3. From germline, CDR1 is MNHNY and CDR2 SVGAGI (reference sequence). The CDR3 spells CASSLQGDGYTF. The CDR3 DNA reads as TGTGCCAGCAGCTTACAGGGGGATGGCTACACCTTC.